The 26 T cell receptor beta chains below all came from one sample that was sequenced in a study of T cells in Graves' hyperthyroidism and ophthalmopathy. Amplification targeted TCR beta CDR3 regions from RNA transcripts. HTBI primers were the set used in a first-round RT-PCR of the TCR CDR3. MiXCR, applied by TCRdb to the multiplex PCR reads, yields one record per CDR3 protein. Of 350,000 or so distinct CDR3 sequences detected, around 18% appear once; the ten largest clones hold 15% to 18%. What was sequenced was blood. Receptors originate from a woman aged 40 to 50 with Graves' ophthalmopathy.

The genes are TRBV6-4 and TRBJ1-1, with D possibly being TRBD1 (6 bases). The ends were cut back, 7 bases at V and 3 bases at J, with 36 bases in the middle. Germline CDR1 is MRHNA and CDR2 is SNTAGT. This CDR3 is built from 21 residues. The CDR3 spells CASTPRGWEHPNRELDTEAFF. The CDR3 DNA sequence: TGTGCCAGCACCCCACGGGGATGGGAACACCCTAACAGGGAGTTGGACACTGAAGCTTTCTTT.

The chain recombines TRBV6-2 or TRBV6-3 with TRBJ1-5; TRBD1 agrees at 8 bases. Germline loops: CDR1 MNHEY, CDR2 SVGEGT. V trimming: 8 bases; J trimming: 6 bases; junction bases outside the gene matches: 12. The CDR3 runs to 15 residues. CDR3 sequence (DNA): TGTGCCAGCGGGGATCCAGGGGGCGGCGGTCAGCCCCAGCATTTT. It encodes CASGDPGGGGQPQHF.

This clonotype was picked up many times. V usage is TRBV20-1 and J usage is TRBJ1-2; no reliable D call. The CDR3 loop spans 13 amino acids. The germline CDR1 and CDR2 sequences are DFQATT and SNEGSKA (reference sequence). Trimming took 4 bases from V and 1 from J, leaving 10 bases between them. The CDR3 here is CSAIPRNNYGYTF. CDR3 nucleotide sequence: TGCAGTGCTATTCCACGGAATAACTATGGCTACACCTTC.

This clonotype appeared many times. The genes are TRBV11-1 and TRBJ1-1; a weak D match, TRBD1 (6 bases). Trimming left V 3 bases short and J 5 bases short, with 19 bases between. CDR1 and CDR2 from the germline V gene are SGHAT and FQDESV (reference sequence). This CDR3 contains 16 residues. The CDR3 bases are TGTGCCAGCAGCTTGGGTCCAACAGGGTCTGGAACTGAAGCTTTCTTT. This translates into CASSLGPTGSGTEAFF.

This clonotype was recorded at least ten times. CDR3 sequence: CSSTETGNTEAFF. DNA of the CDR3: TGCAGCTCAACAGAGACGGGGAACACTGAAGCTTTCTTT. The chain carries TRBV29-1 and TRBJ1-1; D call uncertain. Germline V lookup: CDR1 SQVTM, CDR2 ANQGSEA. V was pared by 8 bases and J by 1 base, with 14 bases between. This CDR3 contains 13 residues.

This clonotype has ten or more counts. The chain couples TRBV28 to TRBJ2-7; D ambiguous. V lost 5 bases to trimming and J lost 1 base, with 15 bases between them. The CDR3 is made up of 15 amino acids. Germline lookup yields CDR1 MDHEN and CDR2 SYDVKM. The CDR3 DNA reads as TGTGCCAGCAGTGCATCCACAAGGGTATCCTACGAGCAGTACTTC. Translating it yields CASSASTRVSYEQYF.

This clonotype occurred many times. The rearrangement links TRBV20-1 to TRBJ2-5; perhaps TRBD2 as D (6 bases). This CDR3 spans 12 amino acids. The ends were cut back, 1 base at V and 6 bases at J, with 9 bases in the middle. The germline V gene has CDR1 DFQATT and CDR2 SNEGSKA (reference sequence). The CDR3 sequence is CSARAAGKTQYF. The CDR3 nucleotides are TGCAGTGCTAGAGCGGCGGGAAAGACCCAGTACTTC.

This clonotype appeared many times. The chain carries TRBV28 and TRBJ1-5; possible D gene TRBD1, 5 bases. Per germline, CDR1 MDHEN and CDR2 SYDVKM. Between the trimmed V and J ends, which lost 11 bases and 7 bases, there was a span of 12 bases. The CDR3 covers 11 residues. Written as DNA, the CDR3 is TGTGCCTCGGGCAGGGTCCAGCCCCAGCATTTT. Protein: CASGRVQPQHF.

This clonotype was found many times. The chain is built from TRBV19 and TRBJ2-7; TRBD1 agrees at 10 bases. CDR1 and CDR2 (germline): LNHDA, SQIVND (reference sequence). V dropped 3 bases and J dropped 2; count of bases not matched to a gene: 7. The CDR3 consists of 16 residues. The CDR3 region is CASSMGGQGPTYEQYF. In DNA form, the CDR3 reads TGTGCCAGTAGTATGGGGGGACAGGGGCCGACCTACGAGCAGTACTTC.

The J gene is TRBJ1-1, the V gene TRBV11-2, with unresolved D. Trimming cost V 5 bases and J 0 bases, with 16 bases left between them. CDR3 length equals 16 residues. The germline gives CDR1 SGHAT, CDR2 FQNNGV. CDR3 DNA sequence: TGTGCCAGCAGCCCCGAGGAGTCTGGCGTGAACACTGAAGCTTTCTTT. Translation: CASSPEESGVNTEAFF. The whole variable domain, remainder taken from reference TRBV11-2 and TRBJ1-1, is EAGVAQSPRYKIIEKRQSVAFWCNPISGHATLYWYQQILGQGPKLLIQFQNNGVVDDSQLPKDRFSAERLKGVDSTLKIQPAKLEDSAVYLCASSPEESGVNTEAFFGQGTRLTVV.

This clonotype was detected ten times or more. The chain carries TRBV7-2 and TRBJ1-6, with 8 positions matching TRBD1. The CDR3 contains 14 residues. The germline gives CDR1 SGHTA, CDR2 FQGNSA. The trim removed 5 bases at V and 10 bases at J, leaving 7 bases unmatched. Here the CDR3 reads CASSPTRGLSPLHF. The CDR3 DNA sequence: TGTGCCAGCAGCCCAACCAGGGGGCTATCACCCCTCCACTTT.

The table lists this clonotype with many counts. This chain links TRBV2 with TRBJ2-7; D gene ambiguous. From germline, CDR1 is SNHLY and CDR2 FYNNEI. The CDR3 runs to 11 residues. Trimming pared 8 bases from V and 9 bases from J, leaving 14 bases between. CDR3 DNA: TGTGCCAGCTTCGGTACCGACGGGCAGTACTTC. Translating gives CASFGTDGQYF.

This clonotype occurred many times. This chain links TRBV5-4 with TRBJ2-7; possibly TRBD1 for D (5 bases). The CDR3 runs to 13 residues. Deletions cut 2 bases from V and 6 bases from J, with 12 bases between. Germline V lookup: CDR1 SGHNT, CDR2 YYREEE (reference sequence). The CDR3 protein is CASSFGVRAEQYF. The CDR3 bases are TGTGCCAGCAGCTTTGGCGTCAGGGCCGAGCAGTACTTC.

This clonotype has only a few counts. This chain joins TRBV12-3 or TRBV12-4 and TRBJ2-7; D is ambiguous. Trimming cost V 7 bases and J 3 bases, with 13 bases left between them. CDR3 length equals 13 residues. CDR3 loop: CASTPSWDYEQYF. As DNA, the CDR3 is TGTGCCAGCACCCCCTCTTGGGACTACGAGCAGTACTTC.

This clonotype was detected many times. The gene calls are TRBV30 and TRBJ1-6; 9 bases agree with TRBD1. V was clipped by 0 bases and J by 10 bases; unmatched bases: 4. The CDR3 has 14 residues. Looked up from germline, CDR1 is GTSNPN and CDR2 is SVGIG (reference sequence). CDR3 sequence (DNA): TGTGCCTGGAGTGTGGGACAGGGCGGCTCACCCCTCCACTTT. This translates into CAWSVGQGGSPLHF.

This clonotype was counted at least ten times. At one end the junction does not follow the germline gene, possibly because of a read error. The chain links TRBV12-3 or TRBV12-4 to TRBJ1-1; 8 nucleotides align to TRBD1. CDR3 length: 15 amino acids. DNA of the CDR3: TGTGCCAGCAGTGACAGGGGCGCGTTGAACACCGAAGCTTTCTTT. This sequence encodes CASSDRGALNTEAFF.

In this sample, this clonotype turned up many times. V is TRBV28 and J is TRBJ1-3; D might be TRBD1 (6 bases). The CDR3 length is 16 residues. With 6 bases removed from V and 0 bases from J, the gap between germline ends came to 15 bases. Germline CDR1 reads MDHEN; CDR2 reads SYDVKM. The CDR3 nucleotides read TGTGCCAGCAGCCCACCGGACAGATACTCTGGAAACACCATATATTTT. This codes for CASSPPDRYSGNTIYF.

This clonotype was observed at least ten times. This rearrangement joins TRBV28 to TRBJ1-5; 8 bases align to TRBD1. The length of the CDR3 is 15 residues. V shed 6 bases, J shed 1 base, and the junction held 5 bases outside the gene matches. CDR1 and CDR2 (germline): MDHEN, SYDVKM. The CDR3 here is CASRTGGLSNQPQHF. The CDR3 nucleotides are TGTGCCAGCAGAACAGGGGGTCTAAGCAATCAGCCCCAGCATTTT. The entire variable domain, with the rest obtained from reference TRBV28 and TRBJ1-5, is as follows: DVKVTQSSRYLVKRTGEKVFLECVQDMDHENMFWYRQDPGLGLRLIYFSYDVKMKEKGDIPEGYSVSREKKERFSLILESASTNQTSMYLCASRTGGLSNQPQHFGDGTRLSIL.

There are many counts of this clonotype. V gene TRBV29-1 combines with J gene TRBJ2-7; D not resolved. V dropped 6 bases and J dropped 0 bases, with 12 bases sitting between them. Germline CDR1 SQVTM, CDR2 ANQGSEA. There are 13 residues in the CDR3. CDR3 sequence: CSVAGTSSYEQYF. The CDR3 region has the DNA TGCAGCGTAGCAGGTACCAGCTCCTACGAGCAGTACTTC.

This clonotype came up many times. V and J are TRBV11-2 and TRBJ2-5; D might be TRBD1 or TRBD2, each matching 5 bases. V lost 8 bases, J lost 0 bases, and 10 bases lay in between. From germline, CDR1 is SGHAT and CDR2 FQNNGV. This CDR3 region has 13 residues. This CDR3 reads CASGDGYQETQYF. CDR3 nucleotide sequence: TGTGCCAGCGGGGACGGGTACCAAGAGACCCAGTACTTC.

The J gene is TRBJ1-2, the V gene TRBV6-1; D not resolved. There are 12 residues in the CDR3. The ends were cut back, 5 bases at V and 7 bases at J, with 11 bases in the middle. In germline, CDR1 is MNHNS, CDR2 SASEGT. CDR3 region: CASSRDGGGYTF. CDR3 coding DNA: TGTGCCAGCAGTCGAGACGGCGGTGGCTACACCTTC.

This clonotype was seen many times. This rearrangement joins TRBV5-5 to TRBJ1-2, with a possible D match to TRBD1 (6 bases). This CDR3 is built from 15 residues. Trimming took off 2 bases at V and 1 base at J, with 12 bases between the two ends. Germline assignment: CDR1 SGHKS and CDR2 YYEKEE (reference sequence). The CDR3: CASSLTGQVNYGYTF. CDR3 nucleotides: TGTGCCAGCAGCTTAACGGGACAAGTTAACTATGGCTACACCTTC.

Only a few counts were recorded for this clonotype. V and J are TRBV28 and TRBJ1-3; maybe TRBD1 (6 bases). Trimming pared 4 bases from V and 2 bases from J, leaving 12 bases between. The CDR3 is 15 amino acids. Germline V lookup: CDR1 MDHEN, CDR2 SYDVKM. CDR3: CASSSTYRAGNTIYF. CDR3 bases: TGTGCCAGCAGTTCGACCTACAGGGCTGGAAACACCATATATTTT.

This clonotype was observed many times. The CDR3 coding sequence is TGTGCCAGCAGCCCCGACAGACTCGGGGAGACCCAGTACTTC. Amino acids: CASSPDRLGETQYF. The gene calls are TRBV6-2 or TRBV6-3 and TRBJ2-5; a weak D match, TRBD1 (5 bases). The germline V and J ends were trimmed by 6 bases and 5 bases, with 16 bases remaining between them. The CDR3 is 14 residues long. Germline assignment: CDR1 MNHEY and CDR2 SVGEGT.

This clonotype was counted at least ten times. The gene calls are TRBV27 and TRBJ2-2; D is perhaps TRBD2 (6 bases). Trimming removed 5 bases at V and 5 bases at J, with 9 bases between. The germline CDR1 and CDR2 sequences are MNHEY and SMNVEV (reference sequence). This CDR3 contains 13 residues. The CDR3 here is CASSPLATGELFF. The DNA for the CDR3 is TGTGCCAGCAGTCCGCTAGCGACCGGGGAGCTGTTTTTT.

This clonotype was counted only a few times. The V gene is TRBV6-1, the J gene TRBJ1-2; D unclear. The CDR3 extends over 14 amino acids. The germline gives CDR1 MNHNS, CDR2 SASEGT. V was pared by 2 bases and J by 2 bases, with 9 bases between. This chain's CDR3 is CASSEFPENYGYTF. The DNA of the CDR3 is TGTGCCAGCAGTGAATTTCCGGAAAACTATGGCTACACCTTC.